This T cell receptor beta chain appears in the sequencing data of a study of blood T cells in healthy people across ages. This clonotype was counted only a few times. What it binds is unknown. The CDR3 consists of 15 residues. J was trimmed by 3 bases and V by 4 bases; bases with no gene match: 9. Germline V gene data show CDR1 as SQVTM and CDR2 as ANQGSEA. Collection of 7.5 to 10 milliliters of peripheral blood was performed for each donor. Each sample yielded at least 6 micrograms of PBMC total RNA. Sample-barcoded 5' priming and a J-beta primer mix drove a second PCR of about 6 to 12 cycles. TCRdb itself ran the 5' RACE reads through MiXCR, one entry per CDR3 protein. The data hold fewer than 900,000 distinct CDR3 sequences, with over 45% observed a single time. Regarding the study as a whole: Age showed a roughly linear inverse relationship with TCR beta diversity per million T cells.

The gene calls are TRBV29-1 and TRBJ2-3; 8 nucleotides line up with TRBD2. Material: blood. This TCR came from a woman aged 55-70 years in good health. CDR3 amino acids: CSVVGTSGNTDTQYF. CDR3 sequence (DNA): TGCAGCGTTGTCGGTACTAGCGGTAATACAGATACGCAGTATTTT.